This is a list of T cell receptor beta chains from one sample in a study of blood T cell repertoires in COVID-19. Libraries were prepared by immunoSEQ multiplex PCR; TCRdb keeps only in-frame clonotypes and omits some of them. The repertoire holds roughly 270,000 clones, with 88% as singletons. Input material: peripheral blood. All receptors derive from a young man with active or convalescent COVID-19. Both conserved end residues are part of each CDR3. The order of the fields is D gene, clone size, V gene, J gene, CDR3 DNA, CDR3 protein. A D gene is named only where the DNA matches it firmly. Clone size is stated in some rows and not others, as once, few, many or a class when expanded.

D: .
size: .
V: TRBV6-6
J: TRBJ2-2
DNA: TGTGCCAGCAAACTGCCGAACACCGGGGAGCTGTTTTTT
CDR3: CASKLPNTGELFF

D: TRBD1
size: .
V: TRBV13
J: TRBJ2-1
DNA: TGTGCCAGCAGCCTAGGGGCAGGGGGTGTGGAGAATGAGCAGTTCTTC
CDR3: CASSLGAGGVENEQFF

D: TRBD2
size: .
V: TRBV9
J: TRBJ2-7
DNA: TGTGCCAGCAGCGCGGGACTAAACGAGCAGTACTTC
CDR3: CASSAGLNEQYF

D: .
size: .
V: TRBV28
J: TRBJ1-1
DNA: TGTGCCAGCAGCACCCAGGCCGGTCGACGGAACACTGAAGCTTTCTTT
CDR3: CASSTQAGRRNTEAFF

D: .
size: .
V: TRBV29-1
J: TRBJ1-2
DNA: TGCAGCGTTGCTACAACCCTCGGAGACGGGGGCTATGGCTACACCTTC
CDR3: CSVATTLGDGGYGYTF

D: .
size: .
V: TRBV24-1
J: TRBJ1-1
DNA: TGTGCCACCAGTGACCCTCTTGAGGAAGCTTTCTTT
CDR3: CATSDPLEEAFF

D: .
size: .
V: TRBV11-2
J: TRBJ2-2
DNA: TGTGCCAGCACCCCCCCTCGGTTCGGCGGGGAGCTGTTTTTT
CDR3: CASTPPRFGGELFF

D: .
size: .
V: TRBV4-1
J: TRBJ2-1
DNA: TGCGCCAGCAGCCAGACTCTGGGCTCCTACAATGAGCAGTTCTTC
CDR3: CASSQTLGSYNEQFF

D: TRBD1
size: few
V: TRBV18
J: TRBJ1-3
DNA: TGTGCCAGCTCAACGGGACAGGCAAACACCATATATTTT
CDR3: CASSTGQANTIYF

D: TRBD1
size: .
V: TRBV12-3/TRBV12-4
J: TRBJ1-2
DNA: TGTGCCAGCAGTTTTGGACAGGGAAGAGGCTACACCTTC
CDR3: CASSFGQGRGYTF

D: TRBD2
size: .
V: TRBV11-2
J: TRBJ2-5
DNA: TGTGCCAGCCGCAGACCGGGACTAAAGTCAGAGACCCAGTACTTC
CDR3: CASRRPGLKSETQYF

D: .
size: .
V: TRBV19
J: TRBJ1-2
DNA: TGTGCCACCGGTGGAGGGTACTATGGCTACACCTTC
CDR3: CATGGGYYGYTF

D: .
size: .
V: TRBV7-3
J: TRBJ2-3
DNA: TGTGCCAGCAGCTTAGAAAGGAGGCTAGTGTCGAGCGAGCGAAAGACAGATACGCAGTATTTT
CDR3: CASSLERRLVSSERKTDTQYF

D: TRBD1
size: .
V: TRBV7-9
J: TRBJ2-7
DNA: TGTGCCAGCGGAGGGTCCAGGACAGGGGCTGTGGAGCAGTACTTC
CDR3: CASGGSRTGAVEQYF

D: TRBD1
size: .
V: TRBV9
J: TRBJ1-4
DNA: TGTGCCAGCAGCGCCCCGCGGCAGGGGGCTGATGAAAAACTGTTTTTT
CDR3: CASSAPRQGADEKLFF

D: .
size: .
V: TRBV7-9
J: TRBJ2-1
DNA: TGTGCCAGCAGCTTGGCCCCCTACAATGAGCAGTTCTTC
CDR3: CASSLAPYNEQFF

D: TRBD2
size: .
V: TRBV11-2
J: TRBJ2-3
DNA: TGTGCCAGCAGCTTTGGTCGTAGCGGGGGAAGCACAGATACGCAGTATTTT
CDR3: CASSFGRSGGSTDTQYF

D: TRBD1
size: once
V: TRBV6-2/TRBV6-3
J: TRBJ1-5
DNA: TGTGCCAGCAGCCCGACAGGGGGAGGGAATCAGCCCCAGCATTTT
CDR3: CASSPTGGGNQPQHF

D: TRBD2
size: few
V: TRBV6-1
J: TRBJ2-3
DNA: TGTGCCAGCAGTGAACCCTCCGCGGGCGGGGGAGGCGCAGATACGCAGTATTTT
CDR3: CASSEPSAGGGGADTQYF

D: .
size: .
V: TRBV7-2
J: TRBJ1-1
DNA: TGTGCCAGCAGCTTAGCGGAGGGCACTGAAGCTTTCTTT
CDR3: CASSLAEGTEAFF

D: .
size: .
V: TRBV7-2
J: TRBJ1-5
DNA: TGTGCCAGCAGCTCGACACAGGGACAGCCCCAGCATTTT
CDR3: CASSSTQGQPQHF

D: TRBD2
size: .
V: TRBV5-5
J: TRBJ2-3
DNA: TGTGCCAGCAGCTTGGGGGGACTAGCGGGGAGGGTAGATACGCAGTATTTT
CDR3: CASSLGGLAGRVDTQYF

D: .
size: .
V: TRBV4-3
J: TRBJ2-7
DNA: TGCGCCAGCAGCCTCCAAATCGGGAGCTACGAGCAGTACTTC
CDR3: CASSLQIGSYEQYF

D: TRBD1
size: .
V: TRBV5-6
J: TRBJ2-4
DNA: TGTGCCAGCAGCTTACGGGACAGGGGGAGGGAAAACATTCAGTACTTC
CDR3: CASSLRDRGRENIQYF

D: TRBD1
size: .
V: TRBV2
J: TRBJ1-5
DNA: TGTGCCAGCGGAGGACAGGGTCACCAGCCCCAGCATTTT
CDR3: CASGGQGHQPQHF

D: TRBD1
size: .
V: TRBV19
J: TRBJ1-2
DNA: TGTGCCAGTAGCGTGTTGCAGGGGGCTTCTAACTATGGCTACACCTTC
CDR3: CASSVLQGASNYGYTF

D: TRBD1
size: .
V: TRBV2
J: TRBJ1-4
DNA: TGTGCCAGCGTAAGGACAGGAGCAACTAATGAAAAACTGTTTTTT
CDR3: CASVRTGATNEKLFF

D: TRBD1
size: few
V: TRBV5-1
J: TRBJ1-1
DNA: TGCGCCAGCAGCCCGGGACAGGGGTTGAACACTGAAGCTTTCTTT
CDR3: CASSPGQGLNTEAFF

D: TRBD2
size: .
V: TRBV7-6
J: TRBJ2-3
DNA: TGTGCCAGCAGCCCCGTGGCTAGCGGTACAGATACGCAGTATTTT
CDR3: CASSPVASGTDTQYF

D: .
size: .
V: TRBV11-3
J: TRBJ2-7
DNA: TGTGCCAGCAGCTTGAGAGGGGGCTACGAGCAGTACTTC
CDR3: CASSLRGGYEQYF

D: .
size: few
V: TRBV7-9
J: TRBJ2-7
DNA: TGTGCCAGCAGCTTAGCAGGAGGCTACGAGCAGTACTTC
CDR3: CASSLAGGYEQYF

D: .
size: .
V: TRBV20-1
J: TRBJ1-5
DNA: TGCAGTGCTAATGAGCGGGGACGCAATCAGCCCCAGCATTTT
CDR3: CSANERGRNQPQHF

D: TRBD2
size: .
V: TRBV6-5
J: TRBJ2-5
DNA: TGTGCCAGCAGCCCGGGACTAGCAGAAGAGACCCAGTACTTC
CDR3: CASSPGLAEETQYF

D: .
size: once
V: TRBV5-1
J: TRBJ1-2
DNA: TGCGCCAGCAGCTTGGGACACTCGCGCTATGGCTACACCTTC
CDR3: CASSLGHSRYGYTF

D: .
size: .
V: TRBV6-5
J: TRBJ1-1
DNA: TGTGCCAGCAGCCGCCTCGGGGAGAACACTGAAGCTTTCTTT
CDR3: CASSRLGENTEAFF

D: .
size: once
V: TRBV5-8
J: TRBJ2-7
DNA: TGTGCCAGCAGCTTGGTATTGGGGGGACGAGGAACCTACGAGCAGTACTTC
CDR3: CASSLVLGGRGTYEQYF

D: TRBD1
size: .
V: TRBV19
J: TRBJ1-2
DNA: TGTGCCAGTAGCGACAGGGGGCCTTATGGCTACACCTTC
CDR3: CASSDRGPYGYTF

D: TRBD1
size: .
V: TRBV5-1
J: TRBJ1-6
DNA: TGCGCCAGCAGCTTGGCCGCAGGGGGCGTGGGGTCACCCCTCCACTTT
CDR3: CASSLAAGGVGSPLHF

D: .
size: .
V: TRBV27
J: TRBJ1-1
DNA: TGTGCCAGCAGTCGGGTGGGGCCTTACACTGAAGCTTTCTTT
CDR3: CASSRVGPYTEAFF

D: .
size: .
V: TRBV13
J: TRBJ2-7
DNA: TGTGCCAGCAGCTTAGGCCTTTCGGGTGAGCAGTACTTC
CDR3: CASSLGLSGEQYF

D: TRBD1
size: .
V: TRBV6-5
J: TRBJ2-3
DNA: TGTGCCAGCAGTCCTCCGGACAGGAGAACGCAGTATTTT
CDR3: CASSPPDRRTQYF

D: TRBD2
size: .
V: TRBV6-5
J: TRBJ2-1
DNA: TGTGCCAGCAGTTACTCCGGACTAGCGGGGGGGCTTTTCTTC
CDR3: CASSYSGLAGGLFF

D: TRBD2
size: .
V: TRBV20-1
J: TRBJ2-3
DNA: TGCAGTGCTAGTCCTAGCGGGGGGGTCACAGATACGCAGTATTTT
CDR3: CSASPSGGVTDTQYF

D: .
size: .
V: TRBV18
J: TRBJ1-6
DNA: TGTGCCAGCTCACCAAATACGGATTCACCCCTCCACTTT
CDR3: CASSPNTDSPLHF

D: .
size: .
V: TRBV6-6
J: TRBJ1-5
DNA: TGTGCCAGCCTAACGGGGTGGGGAAATCAGCCCCAGCATTTT
CDR3: CASLTGWGNQPQHF

D: .
size: .
V: TRBV3-1/TRBV3-2
J: TRBJ2-2
DNA: TGTGCCAGCAGCCAAGTGAGACAAAACACCGGGGAGCTGTTTTTT
CDR3: CASSQVRQNTGELFF

D: .
size: .
V: TRBV19
J: TRBJ2-1
DNA: TGTGCCAGTAGTATAGCTGGGCGGGGACTTTACAATGAGCAGTTCTTC
CDR3: CASSIAGRGLYNEQFF

D: TRBD2
size: .
V: TRBV3-1/TRBV3-2
J: TRBJ2-7
DNA: TGTGCCAGCAGCCAAGTTGAGGAGCGGGGGGCAAGCTCCTACGAGCAGTACTTC
CDR3: CASSQVEERGASSYEQYF

D: .
size: few
V: TRBV5-4
J: TRBJ2-7
DNA: TGTGCCAGCAGCTTGGAGGCGACAGGATCCTACGAGCAGTACTTC
CDR3: CASSLEATGSYEQYF

D: .
size: .
V: TRBV6-6
J: TRBJ2-1
DNA: TGTGCCAGCAGTTACTCGGGGCAGAACCGCAATGAGCAGTTCTTC
CDR3: CASSYSGQNRNEQFF

D: .
size: .
V: TRBV5-1
J: TRBJ2-5
DNA: TGCGCCAGCAGCTTAGGAAGTAGCGGCCCAAGAGAGACCCAGTACTTC
CDR3: CASSLGSSGPRETQYF

D: .
size: .
V: TRBV11-2
J: TRBJ1-1
DNA: TGTGCCAGCAGCTTGGGGGCTTTCCTAATGAACACTGAAGCTTTCTTT
CDR3: CASSLGAFLMNTEAFF

D: TRBD1
size: .
V: TRBV5-1
J: TRBJ2-1
DNA: TGCGCCAGCAGCTGGGGGACAGGGCAGTTCTTC
CDR3: CASSWGTGQFF

D: TRBD1
size: .
V: TRBV4-1
J: TRBJ1-4
DNA: TGCGCCAGCAGCCAGTATCGTCGGGACAGGGGGAATGAAAAACTGTTTTTT
CDR3: CASSQYRRDRGNEKLFF